The TCR beta chain described here comes from a study of Ad26.COV2.S vaccination and SARS-CoV-2 variants. Study context: Each vaccinee took Ad26.COV2.S intramuscularly, once or twice 56 days apart. Study observations and caveats: Measurements of TCR breadth and depth may have given underestimates of the total T cell responses.

Germline CDR1 MNHEY, CDR2 SVGAGI. V lost 6 bases and J 4 bases, leaving 12 bases between the germline ends. The CDR3 spans 13 residues. Comments on this clone: What it binds is unknown.

Documented treatment: 15 to 20 received Ad26.COV2.S at low or high dose, single or two shots; about 5 received placebo; per-sample allocation not given. Each sample was drawn 63 days after the first injection (of vaccine or placebo). Expression of Wuhan-strain SARS-CoV-2 spike came from the Ad26 vector that formed the vaccine. Repertoires were generated with immunoSEQ multiplex PCR, while TCRdb's copy carries only in-frame clones and drops some. There are hundreds of thousands of clones in the sample; about 80% occur only once, and approximately 7.8% lies in the top ten. The sequenced sample was peripheral blood, obtained in a trial of Ad26.COV2.S vaccine versus placebo. This receptor was taken from a person aged 18-65 years who received the Ad26.COV2.S COVID-19 vaccine or a placebo. The genes are TRBV6-5 and TRBJ1-2; D is perhaps TRBD1 (5 bases). CDR3 DNA: TGTGCCAGCAGCCCCGGCAGGGTCTATGGCTACACCTTC. The encoded protein is CASSPGRVYGYTF.